A selection of T cell receptor beta chains follows, all from one sample in a study of Graves' ophthalmopathy and Graves' hyperthyroidism. A single record per CDR3 protein comes from TCRdb applying MiXCR to the multiplex PCR reads. This sample has some 250,000 distinct CDR3 sequences, with roughly 50% found just once. Sample: peripheral blood. The receptor set was obtained from an adult man with Graves' ophthalmopathy. Each CDR3 is given with its conserved first and last residue. D genes are given only for firm matches. Not every row has a clone size; where given, it reads once, few, many or a size class.

j_call clone_size v_call d_call cdr3_nt cdr3_aa
TRBJ2-5 - TRBV5-6 - TGTGCCAGCAGCTGGAGGGGTTGGGACAGACAAAATAGTAACCCCCAAGAGACCCAGTACTTC CASSWRGWDRQNSNPQETQYF
TRBJ1-2 few TRBV5-1 TRBD1 TGCGCCAGCAGCGGAAAGACAGGGGGCAACTATGGCTACACCTTC CASSGKTGGNYGYTF
TRBJ1-1 - TRBV28 - TGTGCCAGCAGTTTAAAGGGGGGCACTGAAGCTTTCTTT CASSLKGGTEAFF
TRBJ2-5 few TRBV7-8 - TGTGCCAGCAGCGTACGTTGGGGTGAGGAGACCCAGTACTTC CASSVRWGEETQYF
TRBJ2-7 - TRBV20-1 TRBD1 TGCAGTGCCCCGGGACAGGGGGCCCACGAGCAGTACTTC CSAPGQGAHEQYF
TRBJ1-5 few TRBV10-3 - TGTGCCAGCAGTGCGCCTTACAGGTTAAACAATCAGCCCCAGCATTTT CASSAPYRLNNQPQHF
TRBJ1-2 few TRBV2 - TGTGCCAGCAGTCCAGGGACGGCAGGCTATGGCTACACCTTC CASSPGTAGYGYTF
TRBJ2-5 - TRBV29-1 TRBD1 TGCAGCGCACAGGGGATAAATCAAGAGACCCAGTACTTC CSAQGINQETQYF
TRBJ1-5 - TRBV19 - TGTGCCAGTACTAGGGCGGGTATAGGCAATCAGCCCCAGCATTTT CASTRAGIGNQPQHF
TRBJ1-5 - TRBV5-6 - TGTGCCAGCAGCTTCCGAGTGGACAATCAGCCCCAGCATTTT CASSFRVDNQPQHF
TRBJ2-6 - TRBV4-2 TRBD1 TGTGCCAGCAGCCAAGAGCAGGGGGCAGGGGCCAACGTCCTGACTTTC CASSQEQGAGANVLTF
TRBJ1-4 - TRBV10-3 - TGTGCCATCAGTGAGCGGGAGGAGGGGTACAATGAAAAACTGTTTTTT CAISEREEGYNEKLFF
TRBJ2-7 - TRBV19 - TGTGCCAGTAGTATAGATCGGGTTAGAGAAAACGAGCAGTACTTC CASSIDRVRENEQYF
TRBJ2-5 once TRBV20-1 - TGCAGTGCTAGAGGTTGGAGGACGGCCCAAGAGACCCAGTACTTC CSARGWRTAQETQYF
TRBJ2-6 - TRBV5-1 - TGCGCCAGCAGCCCCCCGTCTGAAGCCAACGTCCTGACTTTC CASSPPSEANVLTF
TRBJ2-7 few TRBV4-2 TRBD1 TGTGCCAGCAGCCAAGTCCAACAGGGGGCCAACGAGCAGTACTTC CASSQVQQGANEQYF
TRBJ1-3 few TRBV6-5 - TGTGCCAGCAAATCAGGGCACTCTGGAAACACCATATATTTT CASKSGHSGNTIYF
TRBJ1-1 few TRBV29-1 TRBD1 TGCAGCGTTCCGGGACAGGGAGGGATGAACACTGAAGCTTTCTTT CSVPGQGGMNTEAFF
TRBJ2-2 many TRBV7-9 - TGTGCCAGCAGCTTAGAGGGATACGGGGAGCTGTTTTTT CASSLEGYGELFF
TRBJ1-5 once TRBV29-1 - TGCAGCTTGGCCGGGACCAGGGGTCAGCCCCAGCATTTT CSLAGTRGQPQHF
TRBJ2-2 - TRBV19 TRBD2 TGTGCCTCTTCGCTAGCGGGGGGGCCGGGCACCGGGGAGCTGTTTTTT CASSLAGGPGTGELFF
TRBJ1-2 - TRBV10-3 - TGTGCCAGCAGTGAAAATACAGTGAGTCATGGCTACACCTTC CASSENTVSHGYTF
TRBJ1-5 - TRBV15 - TGTGCCACCAGCGGCGGAAGGAGCCCCAATCAGCCCCAGCATTTT CATSGGRSPNQPQHF
TRBJ2-7 - TRBV29-1 - TGCAGCGTTGTGCATGAGAGCTCCTACGAGCAGTACTTC CSVVHESSYEQYF
TRBJ2-7 - TRBV10-2 TRBD2 TGCGCCAGCAGTTTTGAGGGACTAGCGGCTACCTACGAGCAGTACTTC CASSFEGLAATYEQYF
TRBJ2-2 - TRBV9 - TGTGCCAGCAGCGTAGGGGCAGAAAGAACCGGGGAGCTGTTTTTT CASSVGAERTGELFF
TRBJ1-5 few TRBV2 - TGTGCCAGCAGTGATACAGGGTTCAGATATCAGCCCCAGCATTTT CASSDTGFRYQPQHF
TRBJ2-6 few TRBV7-8 - TGTGCCAGCAGCTTAGACAGTATCTCTGGGGCCAACGTCCTGACTTTC CASSLDSISGANVLTF
TRBJ1-6 - TRBV10-3 - TGTGCCATCAATTCGGGGACTACTAATTCACCCCTCCACTTT CAINSGTTNSPLHF
TRBJ2-7 - TRBV3-1 - TGTGCCAGCAGCCAGGACATTCAGCAGTACTTC CASSQDIQQYF
TRBJ1-2 few TRBV7-9 - TGTGCCAGCAGCTTGATGGACAGCTCCCTCAACTATGGCTACACCTTC CASSLMDSSLNYGYTF
TRBJ1-2 few TRBV6-1 TRBD1 TGTGCCAGCAAGCATAGACAGGGGGATGGCTACACCTTC CASKHRQGDGYTF
TRBJ2-2 - TRBV29-1 - TGCAGCGTGCAGGACACTTCCACCGGGGAGCTGTTTTTT CSVQDTSTGELFF
TRBJ1-1 few TRBV2 TRBD1 TGTGCCAGCAGTGAACTCGGACAGGGGAGCACTGAAGCTTTCTTT CASSELGQGSTEAFF
TRBJ1-4 many TRBV25-1 - TGTGCCAGCAGTGAATCTACCGGGAGAGAAAAACTGTTTTTT CASSESTGREKLFF
TRBJ2-5 - TRBV7-9 - TGTGCCAGCAGCTCACACAGGGTTTTCGTGACCCAGTACTTC CASSSHRVFVTQYF
TRBJ1-6 - TRBV6-1 TRBD1 TGTGCCAGCAGGACAGGGGGTTCACCCCTCCACTTT CASRTGGSPLHF
TRBJ2-3 few TRBV29-1 - TGCAGCGTTGAGGGTCAGGGGAACACAGATACGCAGTATTTT CSVEGQGNTDTQYF
TRBJ1-1 few TRBV24-1 TRBD1 TGTGCCACCAGTCGTGGACAGGGGGGAAGGAACACTGAAGCTTTCTTT CATSRGQGGRNTEAFF
TRBJ1-1 once TRBV20-1 - TGCAGTGTCCGCCTACCGCCCATGAACACTGAAGCTTTCTTT CSVRLPPMNTEAFF
TRBJ2-5 few TRBV20-1 - TGCAGTGCTCACTCGGGGCGAGAGACCCAGTACTTC CSAHSGRETQYF
TRBJ1-1 - TRBV4-1 TRBD1 TGCGCCAGCAGCCATTTTGGACAGGCCACTGAAGCTTTCTTT CASSHFGQATEAFF
TRBJ2-7 - TRBV12-3/TRBV12-4 - TGTGCCAGCAGTTTCCGGGACGGCCTCGGGCATTACGAGCAGTACTTC CASSFRDGLGHYEQYF
TRBJ2-7 - TRBV7-9 - TGTGCCAGCAGCTTAGTACCAGGTACCACCTACGAGCAGTACTTC CASSLVPGTTYEQYF
TRBJ1-4 few TRBV7-3 TRBD1 TGTGCCAGCAGCTTATTGACAGGGGGCCGGGAAAAACTGTTTTTT CASSLLTGGREKLFF
TRBJ2-7 - TRBV29-1 - TGCAGCGTTAGAGAGACCTCCTACGAGCAGTACTTC CSVRETSYEQYF
TRBJ2-3 once TRBV7-9 TRBD2 TGTGCCAGCAGCGGCGGGAGGACTAGCACAGATACGCAGTATTTT CASSGGRTSTDTQYF
TRBJ1-6 - TRBV12-3/TRBV12-4 TRBD1 TGTGCCAGCAGCCCCGGGACAGGATTTACTCGGGGTGGTTCACCCCTCCACTTT CASSPGTGFTRGGSPLHF
TRBJ2-7 - TRBV5-1 - TGCGCCAGCAGCTTGAGGATCAGCTCCTACGAGCAGTACTTC CASSLRISSYEQYF
TRBJ1-6 many TRBV2 - TGTGCCAGCAGTGGGACAGTGAATTCACCCCTCCACTTT CASSGTVNSPLHF
TRBJ2-6 - TRBV7-6 TRBD1 TGTGCCAGCAGCCTCCGGGACAGGCTTAGCTCTGGGGCCAACGTCCTGACTTTC CASSLRDRLSSGANVLTF
TRBJ2-3 - TRBV29-1 - TGCAGCGTTGAAGAAGGGAGCACAGATACGCAGTATTTT CSVEEGSTDTQYF
TRBJ2-7 - TRBV6-5 TRBD1 TGTGCCAGCAGAAGGGGACAGGGAAGTTACGAGCAGTACTTC CASRRGQGSYEQYF
TRBJ2-7 few TRBV14 TRBD2 TGTGCCAGCAGCCAGGGAGGGAGAGCCTACGAGCAGTACTTC CASSQGGRAYEQYF
TRBJ2-6 many TRBV5-1 - TGCGCCAGCAGCTTGACGGTTCCTGGGGCCAACGTCCTGACTTTC CASSLTVPGANVLTF
TRBJ1-6 few TRBV7-3 TRBD1 TGTGCCAGCAGCTCGCCGGGGCAGGGGGATTCACCCCTCCACTTT CASSSPGQGDSPLHF
TRBJ2-6 - TRBV28 - TGTGCCAGCAGTTTTGGGGGCAGCAACTCTGGGGCCAACGTCCTGACTTTC CASSFGGSNSGANVLTF
TRBJ1-2 few TRBV6-6 - TGTGCCAGCAGTTACTCCCCGTCCTATGGCTACACCTTC CASSYSPSYGYTF